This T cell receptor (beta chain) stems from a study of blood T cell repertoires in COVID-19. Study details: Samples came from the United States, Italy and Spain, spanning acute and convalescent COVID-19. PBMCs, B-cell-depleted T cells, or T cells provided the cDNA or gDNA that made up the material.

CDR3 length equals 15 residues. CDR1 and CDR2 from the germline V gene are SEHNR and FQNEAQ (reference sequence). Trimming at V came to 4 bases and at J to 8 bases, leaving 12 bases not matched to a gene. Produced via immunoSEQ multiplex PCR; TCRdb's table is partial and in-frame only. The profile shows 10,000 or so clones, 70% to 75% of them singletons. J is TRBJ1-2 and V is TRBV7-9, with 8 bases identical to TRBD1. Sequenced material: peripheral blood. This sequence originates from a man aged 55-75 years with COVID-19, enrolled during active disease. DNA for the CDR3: TGTGCCAGCAGCTCGCTGACAGGGGCAGGCTACGGCTACACCTTC. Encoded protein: CASSSLTGAGYGYTF.